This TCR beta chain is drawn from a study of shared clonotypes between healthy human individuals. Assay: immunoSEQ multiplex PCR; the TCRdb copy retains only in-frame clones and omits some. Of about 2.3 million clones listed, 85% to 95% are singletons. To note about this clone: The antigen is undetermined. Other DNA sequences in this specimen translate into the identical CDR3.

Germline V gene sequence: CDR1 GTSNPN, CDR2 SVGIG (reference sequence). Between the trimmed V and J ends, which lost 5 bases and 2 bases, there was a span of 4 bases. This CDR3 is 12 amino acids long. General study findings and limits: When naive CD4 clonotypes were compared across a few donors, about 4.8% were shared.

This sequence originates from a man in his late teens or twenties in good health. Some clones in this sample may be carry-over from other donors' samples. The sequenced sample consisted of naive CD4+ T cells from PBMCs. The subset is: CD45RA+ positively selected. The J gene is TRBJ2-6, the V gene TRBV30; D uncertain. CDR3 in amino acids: CAWGTGANVLTF. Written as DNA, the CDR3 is TGTGCCTGGGGCACTGGGGCCAACGTCCTGACTTTC.